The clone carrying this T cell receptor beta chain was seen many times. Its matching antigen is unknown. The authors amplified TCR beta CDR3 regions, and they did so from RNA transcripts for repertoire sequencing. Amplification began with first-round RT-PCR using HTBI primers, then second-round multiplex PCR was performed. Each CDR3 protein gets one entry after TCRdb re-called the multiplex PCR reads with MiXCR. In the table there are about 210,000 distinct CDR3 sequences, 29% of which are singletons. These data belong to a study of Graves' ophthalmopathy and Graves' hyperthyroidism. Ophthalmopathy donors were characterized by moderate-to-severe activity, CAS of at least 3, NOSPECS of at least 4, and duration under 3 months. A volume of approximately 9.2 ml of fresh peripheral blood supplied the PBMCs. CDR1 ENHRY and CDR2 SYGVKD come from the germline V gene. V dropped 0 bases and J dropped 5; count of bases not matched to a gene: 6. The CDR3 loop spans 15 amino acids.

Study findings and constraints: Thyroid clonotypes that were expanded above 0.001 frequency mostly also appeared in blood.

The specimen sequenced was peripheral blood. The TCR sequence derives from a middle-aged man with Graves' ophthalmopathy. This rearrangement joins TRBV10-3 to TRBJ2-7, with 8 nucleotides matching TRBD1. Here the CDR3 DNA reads TGTGCCATCAGTGAGTCCGGGTCAGGGGGCGACGAGCAGTACTTC. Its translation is CAISESGSGGDEQYF.